This TCR beta chain derives from a study of chemoradiotherapy in HPV16-positive cancers. The data were produced by immunoSEQ multiplex PCR, yet TCRdb's version contains in-frame clones alone and is incomplete. This table has about 15,000 clones, 65% to 80% appearing once. J lost 5 bases, V lost 0 bases, and 4 bases had no gene match. The V gene's germline CDR1 is SGDLS and CDR2 YYNGEE. This CDR3 is 15 amino acids long. The clonotype comes from a human donor with HPV-associated anogenital cancer. This chain uses TRBV9 with TRBJ2-5, with 10 bases lining up with TRBD2. The sample here was tumor tissue, taken from a patient who underwent chemoradiotherapy. CDR3 DNA: TGTGCCAGCAGCGTAGGAACTAGCGGGAAGGAGACCCAGTACTTC. It codes for CASSVGTSGKETQYF.